Sequencing of this T cell receptor beta chain was carried out in a study of cytomegalovirus exposure and HLA in healthy donors. Study-wide points: The study designated fewer than 200 TCR beta chains cytomegalovirus-associated. Relative to the approximately 680-donor mean, N-insertions were reportedly fewer in an Asian-associated ancestry cluster in a later analysis. A later analysis found TCR association rates differed by HLA locus, highest for DRB1 and lowest for HLA-C. The likely explanation for a cluster of highly shared sequence variants was sequencing artifact.

With 5 bases removed from V and 1 base from J, the gap between germline ends came to 10 bases. The CDR3 runs 14 residues. Germline V CDR1 and CDR2: SGHTA, FQGNSA. PCR was performed using 60 Vbeta and 13 Jbeta primers. This table comes from immunoSEQ multiplex PCR, and its TCRdb copy is limited to in-frame clones, with some not included. The sample includes roughly 72,000 clones. As to this clone: The antigen is not known.

The chain links TRBV7-2 to TRBJ2-3; a possible D gene is TRBD1 (5 bases). Input material: PBMCs. This clonotype was sampled from a man between 18 and 29 years old in good health and CMV-seropositive. The CDR3 spells CASSRGYRTDTQYF. The DNA for the CDR3 is TGTGCCAGCAGCAGGGGCTACCGCACAGATACGCAGTATTTT.